This T cell receptor (beta chain) derives from a study of blood T cell repertoires in COVID-19. About the study: Researchers got acute and convalescent COVID-19 samples from the United States, Italy and Spain. PBMCs, B-cell-depleted T cells, or T cells were the source of the cDNA or gDNA that made up the material.

Trimming stripped 5 bases from V and 0 bases from J, with 17 bases between. The CDR3 is made up of 15 amino acids. Germline CDR1 is GTSNPN and CDR2 is SVGIG (reference sequence). Original analysis: Amplification with reference gene primers provided the estimates of nucleated cell counts. Clones were sequenced by immunoSEQ multiplex PCR, and TCRdb holds only the in-frame ones, with some missing. V and J calls and clone size come straight from that table; D and trimming were deduced from the DNA. The sample carries about 380,000 clones, around 84% recorded once. The sequence was collected from a woman between 18 and 30 years old with acute or convalescent COVID-19. Source material: peripheral blood. The V gene is TRBV30, the J gene TRBJ2-7; TRBD1 might be the D (5 bases). Here the CDR3 reads CAWEPQRTGSYEQYF. CDR3 in DNA: TGTGCCTGGGAGCCACAGAGAACAGGCTCCTACGAGCAGTACTTC.